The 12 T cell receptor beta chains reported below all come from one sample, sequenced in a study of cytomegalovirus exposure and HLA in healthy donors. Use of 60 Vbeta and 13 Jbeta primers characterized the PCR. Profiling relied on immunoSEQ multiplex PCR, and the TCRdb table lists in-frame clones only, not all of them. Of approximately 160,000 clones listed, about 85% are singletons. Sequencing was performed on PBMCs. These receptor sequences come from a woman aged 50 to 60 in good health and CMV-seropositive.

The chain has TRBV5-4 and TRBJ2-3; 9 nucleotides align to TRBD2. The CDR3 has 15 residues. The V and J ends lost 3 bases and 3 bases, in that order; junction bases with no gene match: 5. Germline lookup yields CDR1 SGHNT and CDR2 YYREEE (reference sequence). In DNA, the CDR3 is TGTGCCAGCAGCTGGGCTAGCGGGGCAACAGATACGCAGTATTTT. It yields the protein CASSWASGATDTQYF.

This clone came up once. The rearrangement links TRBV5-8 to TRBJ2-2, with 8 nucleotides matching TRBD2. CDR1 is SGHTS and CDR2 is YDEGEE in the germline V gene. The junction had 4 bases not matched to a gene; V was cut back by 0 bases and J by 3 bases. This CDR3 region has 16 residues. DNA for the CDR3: TGTGCCAGCAGCTTGGTGGAGCGGGGGTACACCGGGGAGCTGTTTTTT. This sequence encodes CASSLVERGYTGELFF. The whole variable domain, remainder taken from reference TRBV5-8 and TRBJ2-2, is EAGVTQSPTHLIKTRGQQATLRCSPISGHTSVYWYQQALGLGLQFLLWYDEGEERNRGNFPPRFSGRQFPNYSSELNVNALELEDSALYLCASSLVERGYTGELFFGEGSRLTVL.

The CDR3 reads CASSIDLQGRGPWELFF. CDR3 DNA sequence: TGTGCCAGTAGTATAGATCTCCAGGGCAGGGGGCCCTGGGAGCTGTTTTTT. The chain joins TRBV19 to TRBJ2-2; the match to TRBD1 covers 8 bases. The CDR3 has 17 amino acids. J was trimmed by 9 bases and V by 0 bases; bases with no gene match: 12. CDR1 is LNHDA and CDR2 is SQIVND in the germline V gene (reference sequence). The complete variable domain, with remaining parts taken from reference TRBV19 and TRBJ2-2, reads DGGITQSPKYLFRKEGQNVTLSCEQNLNHDAMYWYRQDPGQGLRLIYYSQIVNDFQKGDIAEGYSVSREKKESFPLTVTSAQKNPTAFYLCASSIDLQGRGPWELFFGEGSRLTVL.

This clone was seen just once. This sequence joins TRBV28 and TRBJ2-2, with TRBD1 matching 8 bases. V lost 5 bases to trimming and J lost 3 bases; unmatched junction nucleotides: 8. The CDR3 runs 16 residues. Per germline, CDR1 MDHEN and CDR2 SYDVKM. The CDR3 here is CASSKPRQGYTGELFF. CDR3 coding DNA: TGTGCCAGCAGTAAACCGAGACAGGGGTACACCGGGGAGCTGTTTTTT.

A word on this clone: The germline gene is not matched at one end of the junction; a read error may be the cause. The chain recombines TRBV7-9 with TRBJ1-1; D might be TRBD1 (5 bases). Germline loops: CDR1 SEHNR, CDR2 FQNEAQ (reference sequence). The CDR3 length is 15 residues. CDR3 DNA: TGTTCCAGCGCCCTTCGGGGGGAGGGGAAGACTGAAGCTTTCTTT. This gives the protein CSSALRGEGKTEAFF.

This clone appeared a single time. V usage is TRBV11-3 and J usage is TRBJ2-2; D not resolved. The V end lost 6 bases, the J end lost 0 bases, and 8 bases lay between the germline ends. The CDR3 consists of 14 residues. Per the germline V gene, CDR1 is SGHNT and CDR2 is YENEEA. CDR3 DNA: TGTGCCAGCAGACCAGGCCCGAACACCGGGGAGCTGTTTTTT. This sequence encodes CASRPGPNTGELFF.

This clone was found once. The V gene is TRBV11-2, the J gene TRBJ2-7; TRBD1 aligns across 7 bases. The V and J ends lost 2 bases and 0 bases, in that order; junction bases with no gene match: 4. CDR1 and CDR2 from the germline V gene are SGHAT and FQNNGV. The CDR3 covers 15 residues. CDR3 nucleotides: TGTGCCAGCAGCTTACGACAGGGTATCTCCTACGAGCAGTACTTC. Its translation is CASSLRQGISYEQYF.

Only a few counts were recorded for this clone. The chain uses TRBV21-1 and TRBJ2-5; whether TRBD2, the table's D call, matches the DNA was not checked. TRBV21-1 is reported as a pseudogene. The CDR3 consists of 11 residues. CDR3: CASSARETQYF. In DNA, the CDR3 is TGTGCCAGCAGCGCCCGGGAGACCCAGTACTTC.

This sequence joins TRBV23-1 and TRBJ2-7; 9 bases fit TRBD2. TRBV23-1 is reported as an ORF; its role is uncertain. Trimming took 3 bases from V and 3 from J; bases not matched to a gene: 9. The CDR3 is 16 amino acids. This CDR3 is CASSHPAGGVFYEQYF. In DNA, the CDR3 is TGCGCCAGCAGTCACCCCGCGGGGGGGGTGTTCTACGAGCAGTACTTC.

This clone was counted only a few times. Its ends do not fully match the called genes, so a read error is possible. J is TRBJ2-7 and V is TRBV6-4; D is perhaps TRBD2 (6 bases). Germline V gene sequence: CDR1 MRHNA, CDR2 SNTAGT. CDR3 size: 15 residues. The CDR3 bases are TGTGCCATCAGTGAGTTCGATTACCTAGCGTCGGAGCAGTACTTC. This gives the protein CAISEFDYLASEQYF.

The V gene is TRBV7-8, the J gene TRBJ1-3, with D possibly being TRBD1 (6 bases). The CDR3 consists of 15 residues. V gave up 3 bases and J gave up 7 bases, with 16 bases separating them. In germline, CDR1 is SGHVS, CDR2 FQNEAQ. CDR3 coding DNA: TGTGCCAGCAGCTTTTATGAACAGGGTCTGAACACCATATATTTT. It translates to CASSFYEQGLNTIYF.

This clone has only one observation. Here the CDR3 reads CAISFIPGQLLYGYTF. In DNA, the CDR3 is TGTGCCATCAGTTTTATCCCGGGACAGCTGCTCTATGGCTACACCTTC. The chain carries TRBV10-3 and TRBJ1-2; 7 nucleotides align to TRBD1. Germline V lookup: CDR1 ENHRY, CDR2 SYGVKD. With V trimmed by 5 bases and J by 4 bases, 13 bases remained unmatched. The CDR3 has 16 residues.